The 17 T cell receptor beta chains below all came from one sample that was sequenced in a study of T cells after yellow fever vaccination. TCRdb fed the 5' RACE reads into MiXCR, producing one record per CDR3 protein. The sample records hundreds of thousands of distinct CDR3 sequences, less than 15% being singletons. The specimen was PBMCs, collected on the day of the yellow fever booster vaccination. Source of these receptors: a man aged 30-40 years who received the YFV17D yellow fever vaccine.

The gene calls are TRBV12-3 or TRBV12-4 and TRBJ2-7; TRBD2 agrees at 14 bases. J was trimmed by 6 bases and V by 7 bases; bases with no gene match: 11. This CDR3 has 16 amino acids. CDR3: CASTSQVGLAGVEQYF. The CDR3 nucleotides read TGTGCCAGCACGTCCCAGGTGGGACTAGCGGGAGTCGAGCAGTACTTC.

The sample holds many counts of this clonotype. CDR3 amino acids: CASSIGGANEQFF. The CDR3 DNA reads as TGTGCCAGTAGTATTGGGGGGGCGAATGAGCAGTTCTTC. The genes are TRBV19 and TRBJ2-1, with a possible D match to TRBD2 (7 bases). Germline CDR1 is LNHDA and CDR2 is SQIVND (reference sequence). This CDR3 region has 13 residues. The V end was cut by 3 bases, the J end by 7 bases, with 10 bases between.

The CDR3 reads CASRTSGIWNEQFF. CDR3 nucleotide sequence: TGCGCCAGCAGGACTAGCGGGATTTGGAATGAGCAGTTCTTC. This chain connects TRBV10-2 to TRBJ2-1, with 11 bases aligning to TRBD2. CDR1 is WSHSY and CDR2 is SAAADI in the germline V gene. J gave up 7 bases and V 6 bases, and 5 bases lay outside the gene matches. The CDR3 contains 14 residues.

This clonotype was seen repeatedly, ten times or more. The chain recombines TRBV7-2 with TRBJ2-7, with a tentative D call TRBD2 (7 bases). V was shortened by 5 bases and J by 4 bases, with 12 bases between the two germline ends. The CDR3 loop spans 13 amino acids. In germline, CDR1 is SGHTA, CDR2 FQGNSA. The CDR3 spells CASSRGGAYEQYF. The CDR3, as DNA: TGTGCCAGCAGCCGCGGGGGCGCATACGAGCAGTACTTC.

V and J are TRBV7-2 and TRBJ2-4, with a weak D call TRBD2 (6 bases). The CDR3 spans 13 residues. Germline loops: CDR1 SGHTA, CDR2 FQGNSA. V was clipped by 5 bases and J by 8 bases, with 13 bases between them. The chain's CDR3 is CASSLDGSYIQYF. The CDR3 DNA reads TGTGCCAGCAGCCTTGACGGGAGCTACATTCAGTACTTC.

This chain links TRBV24-1 with TRBJ2-7; the D is unclear. CDR1 is KGHDR and CDR2 is SFDVKD in the germline V gene. The length of the CDR3 is 18 residues. Trimming took 4 bases from V and 2 from J, leaving 23 bases between them. The CDR3 reads CATSEPERLPPTTYEQYF. CDR3 nucleotide sequence: TGTGCCACCAGTGAACCAGAAAGACTTCCGCCCACCACCTACGAGCAGTACTTC.

The V and J genes are TRBV11-2 and TRBJ2-3; D is possibly TRBD2 (7 bases). Germline lookup yields CDR1 SGHAT and CDR2 FQNNGV. Trimming pared 0 bases from V and 5 bases from J, leaving 21 bases between. This CDR3 spans 18 amino acids. The CDR3 DNA sequence: TGTGCCAGCAGCTTAGAACGGGCGGCGTGGGAGGGGGGAGATACGCAGTATTTT. Protein sequence: CASSLERAAWEGGDTQYF.

V usage is TRBV9 and J usage is TRBJ2-3; D gene uncertain. Germline lookup yields CDR1 SGDLS and CDR2 YYNGEE. The CDR3 covers 15 residues. V shed 0 bases and J shed 0 bases, with 8 bases lying between them. CDR3 nucleotide sequence: TGTGCCAGCAGCGTAGAGGGTGGCAGCACAGATACGCAGTATTTT. As protein: CASSVEGGSTDTQYF.

The V and J genes are TRBV5-1 and TRBJ2-1; no definite D call. Germline V lookup: CDR1 SGHRS, CDR2 YFSETQ. Trimming pared 3 bases from V and 0 bases from J, leaving 10 bases between. The CDR3 sequence is 15 residues long. The chain's CDR3 is CASSWGFSSYNEQFF. CDR3 in DNA: TGCGCCAGCAGCTGGGGATTTAGCTCCTACAATGAGCAGTTCTTC.

This clonotype was detected only a few times. The V gene is TRBV20-1, the J gene TRBJ2-1, with D possibly being TRBD2 (7 bases). V gave up 0 bases and J gave up 11 bases, with 17 bases separating them. Germline CDR1 reads DFQATT; CDR2 reads SNEGSKA (reference sequence). This CDR3 has 14 residues. In DNA, the CDR3 is TGCAGTGCTAGAGATTTGGCGGGGCGGGGGCAGCAGTTCTTC. Translating it yields CSARDLAGRGQQFF.

This clonotype came up a few times. The chain couples TRBV29-1 to TRBJ1-1, with D tentatively TRBD1 (5 bases). The CDR3 has 13 amino acids. CDR1 SQVTM and CDR2 ANQGSEA come from the germline V gene. The V and J ends lost 7 bases and 4 bases respectively, with 16 bases between them. CDR3 in amino acids: CSAQGFLLTEAFF. In DNA, the CDR3 is TGCAGCGCTCAGGGTTTCTTACTCACTGAAGCTTTCTTT.

This clonotype appeared a few times. The V call is TRBV5-4, the J call TRBJ2-7; possibly TRBD2 for D (6 bases). Deletions cut 2 bases from V and 0 bases from J, with 9 bases between. The CDR3 length is 14 residues. In germline, CDR1 is SGHNT, CDR2 YYREEE (reference sequence). This chain's CDR3 is CASSFRGYSYEQYF. CDR3 sequence (DNA): TGTGCCAGCAGCTTTCGGGGGTACTCCTACGAGCAGTACTTC.

This clonotype occurred many times. The rearrangement uses TRBV25-1 and TRBJ1-4, with a weak D call TRBD1 (5 bases). The germline V gene encodes CDR1 MGHDK and CDR2 SYGVNS. The CDR3 extends over 15 amino acids. Trimming cost V 5 bases and J 4 bases, with 14 bases left between them. The CDR3 is CASSPEGRFNEKLFF. The DNA of the CDR3 is TGTGCCAGCAGTCCCGAGGGACGGTTTAATGAAAAACTGTTTTTT.

The genes are TRBV11-3 and TRBJ2-1, with no clear D. The CDR3 covers 15 residues. V lost 1 base, J lost 6 bases, and 13 bases lay in between. Looked up from germline, CDR1 is SGHNT and CDR2 is YENEEA. CDR3 nucleotide sequence: TGTGCCAGCAGCTTAGCCTACCTTAACGGCAATGAGCAGTTCTTC. This gives the protein CASSLAYLNGNEQFF.

Only a few counts were recorded for this clonotype. The chain has TRBV14 and TRBJ2-5; tentative D call: TRBD2 (5 bases). The CDR3 has 14 residues. Germline lookup yields CDR1 SGHDN and CDR2 FVKESK. Deletions cut 4 bases from V and 3 bases from J, with 12 bases between. In nucleotides, the CDR3 is TGTGCCAGCAGCCCGATTACCGGGGAAGAGACCCAGTACTTC. This codes for CASSPITGEETQYF.

This clonotype occurred a few times. The V gene is TRBV11-2, the J gene TRBJ2-3; D is undetermined. V was clipped by 0 bases and J by 3 bases, with 13 bases between them. The CDR3 contains 16 residues. CDR1 and CDR2 (germline): SGHAT, FQNNGV. The CDR3 sequence: CASSLDFVPRTDTQYF. In DNA form, the CDR3 reads TGTGCCAGCAGCTTAGATTTCGTACCGAGGACAGATACGCAGTATTTT. The full variable domain, with the rest looked up from reference TRBV11-2 and TRBJ2-3, is EAGVAQSPRYKIIEKRQSVAFWCNPISGHATLYWYQQILGQGPKLLIQFQNNGVVDDSQLPKDRFSAERLKGVDSTLKIQPAKLEDSAVYLCASSLDFVPRTDTQYFGPGTRLTVL.

In its sample, this clonotype was seen a few times. The genes are TRBV18 and TRBJ2-7; D not certain. The CDR3 has 14 residues. The V end lost 3 bases, the J end lost 6 bases, and 15 bases lay between the germline ends. Germline V lookup: CDR1 KGHSH, CDR2 LQKENI. CDR3 sequence reads: CASSPGQLPIEQYF. CDR3 in DNA: TGTGCCAGCTCACCCGGGCAGCTCCCTATCGAGCAGTACTTC.